The rows below give T cell receptor beta chains drawn from one sample of a study of blood T cell repertoires in COVID-19. Sequencing was performed with immunoSEQ multiplex PCR; in TCRdb, only in-frame clones are kept and a portion is missing. In the table there are some 250,000 clones, approximately 83% of which are singletons. The sequencing sample was made of peripheral blood. The receptors derive from an elderly woman with acute or convalescent COVID-19. Each CDR3 is given without its conserved first and last residue. Part of the rows lack a size; the others show once, few, many or a class for expanded clones.

>TRBV7-2|once
ASSLGGAGWGTEAF
>TRBV2|once
ASSEGGTGELF
>TRBV4-2|-
ASSQAAGAVSYEQY
>TRBV28|few
ASSIGPNYGYT
>TRBV25-1|-
ASGGTDNSPLH
>TRBV12-3/TRBV12-4|-
ASSPGTEKLF
>TRBV7-9|once
ASSSRTVNGYT
>TRBV29-1|many
SVEVNRAAF
>TRBV7-8|-
ASSARPDTEAF
>TRBV4-1|-
ASSQVASGGARGAQY
>TRBV5-8|-
ASSPREGGNQPQH
>TRBV7-2|-
ASSLGQANTEAF
>TRBV4-1|-
ASSQDPSGGGDTQY
>TRBV27|-
ASSLQGVATEAF
>TRBV27|-
ASSQAGDTQY